A single sample is the source of the 27 T cell receptor beta chains below, sequenced in a study of blood T cell repertoires in COVID-19. Assay: immunoSEQ multiplex PCR; the TCRdb copy retains only in-frame clones and omits some. The sample lists about 73,000 clones, approximately 83% occurring once. The specimen was peripheral blood. The receptors shown here come from an older woman with acute or convalescent COVID-19.

This rearrangement joins TRBV24-1 to TRBJ2-3; D possibly corresponds to TRBD1 (5 bases). The germline CDR1 and CDR2 sequences are KGHDR and SFDVKD. V lost 3 bases and J lost 6, with 9 bases in between. This CDR3 spans 13 amino acids. The CDR3 region has the DNA TGTGCCACCAGTGATGCAGGGTCGGATACGCAGTATTTT. Protein sequence: CATSDAGSDTQYF.

V and J are TRBV7-9 and TRBJ1-1; D is undetermined. There are 14 residues in the CDR3. CDR1 is SEHNR and CDR2 is FQNEAQ in the germline V gene (reference sequence). V was shortened by 5 bases and J by 0 bases, with 10 bases between the two germline ends. CDR3 bases: TGTGCCAGCAGCGAACGCGGGTTGAACACTGAAGCTTTCTTT. It encodes CASSERGLNTEAFF.

This sequence joins TRBV9 and TRBJ1-1; the D gene is possibly TRBD1 (6 bases). The CDR3 is 14 amino acids. Trimming pared 0 bases from V and 4 bases from J, leaving 10 bases between. The germline CDR1 and CDR2 sequences are SGDLS and YYNGEE. The CDR3, as DNA: TGTGCCAGCAGCGTAGGTATAGGGGGCACTGAAGCTTTCTTT. Residues: CASSVGIGGTEAFF.

J is TRBJ1-1 and V is TRBV5-1; a possible D gene is TRBD1 (6 bases). The germline CDR1 and CDR2 sequences are SGHRS and YFSETQ. The CDR3 has 15 residues. V was cut by 6 bases and J by 0 bases, with 15 bases left in between. The CDR3 loop is CASKNPGQLNTEAFF. CDR3 bases: TGCGCCAGCAAAAATCCCGGACAGCTGAACACTGAAGCTTTCTTT.

The gene calls are TRBV4-2 and TRBJ2-3; no reliable D call. CDR1 LGHNA and CDR2 YNFKEQ come from the germline V gene. Trimming removed 4 bases at V and 1 base at J, with 24 bases between. This CDR3 is 19 amino acids long. For the CDR3, the DNA is TGTGCCAGCAGCCCCCTGGTTAGTAACCCTCCTAGAGGCACAGATACGCAGTATTTT. This translates into CASSPLVSNPPRGTDTQYF.

The chain carries TRBV7-9 and TRBJ1-2; D remains ambiguous. Germline-derived CDR1 and CDR2 are SEHNR and FQNEAQ (reference sequence). CDR3 length equals 17 residues. The V end was cut by 1 base, the J end by 6 bases, with 21 bases between. The CDR3 DNA reads TGTGCCAGCAGCTTAGAGGGCAGGTCTCGTCGGCGGGATGGCTACACCTTC. Encoded protein: CASSLEGRSRRRDGYTF. The entire variable domain, with the rest obtained from reference TRBV7-9 and TRBJ1-2, is as follows: DTGVSQNPRHKITKRGQNVTFRCDPISEHNRLYWYRQTLGQGPEFLTYFQNEAQLEKSRLLSDRFSAERPKGSFSTLEIQRTEQGDSAMYLCASSLEGRSRRRDGYTFGSGTRLTVV.

V usage is TRBV19 and J usage is TRBJ1-1, with TRBD1 matching over 7 bases. The CDR3 loop spans 14 amino acids. The trim removed 6 bases at V and 1 base at J, leaving 5 bases unmatched. Germline V lookup: CDR1 LNHDA, CDR2 SQIVND (reference sequence). CDR3 loop: CASRIQGSNTEAFF. For the CDR3, the DNA is TGTGCCAGTAGGATACAGGGGTCGAACACTGAAGCTTTCTTT.

This clone was recorded many times. The same CDR3 also results from other DNA sequences found in this sample. The chain is built from TRBV11-1 and TRBJ2-5; D perhaps matches TRBD2 (6 bases). There are 13 residues in the CDR3. The V gene lost 2 bases and the J gene lost 3 bases, with 7 bases spanning the gap. Germline lookup yields CDR1 SGHAT and CDR2 FQDESV (reference sequence). As DNA, the CDR3 is TGTGCCAGCAGCTTAACGGGGGAAGAGACCCAGTACTTC. This encodes CASSLTGEETQYF.

The gene calls are TRBV3-1 (or the pseudogene TRBV3-2) and TRBJ1-1; D might be TRBD1 (5 bases). Per germline, CDR1 LGHDT and CDR2 YNNKEL (reference sequence). The length of the CDR3 is 15 residues. V lost 1 base to trimming and J lost 1 base, with 10 bases between them. Written as DNA, the CDR3 is TGTGCCAGCAGCCAAGCTGGGGCAGCGAACACTGAAGCTTTCTTT. The encoded protein is CASSQAGAANTEAFF.

This clone was seen more than once but under ten times. The chain has TRBV6-4 and TRBJ2-7; 10 nucleotides match TRBD2. After removal of 3 bases from V and 7 bases from J, the junction contained 9 bases not matched to a gene. Germline V gene sequence: CDR1 MRHNA, CDR2 SNTAGT. CDR3 length equals 15 residues. The CDR3 nucleotides read TGTGCCAGCAGTGAAGCTAGCGGGGGTCCTGGAGAGCAGTACTTC. Translation gives CASSEASGGPGEQYF.

The chain couples TRBV4-1 to TRBJ2-1, with 10 nucleotides matching TRBD2. V shed 0 bases and J 4 bases; nucleotides not matched to a gene: 9. The CDR3 is 18 amino acids. In germline, CDR1 is MGHRA, CDR2 YSYEKL. The CDR3 here is CASSQDFASGGLYNEQFF. The DNA for the CDR3 is TGCGCCAGCAGCCAAGATTTTGCTAGCGGGGGCCTTTACAATGAGCAGTTCTTC.

The CDR3 DNA follows: TGTGCCAGCAGCCAATATTTGAACGGGGAAGAGACCCAGTACTTC. Protein sequence: CASSQYLNGEETQYF. This chain uses TRBV3-1 (or the pseudogene TRBV3-2) with TRBJ2-5, with a tentative D call TRBD2 (5 bases). Germline assignment: CDR1 LGHDT and CDR2 YNNKEL (reference sequence). The CDR3 covers 15 residues. V was pared by 2 bases and J by 3 bases, with 13 bases between.

This chain connects TRBV19 to TRBJ1-1; D is uncertain. The CDR3 consists of 15 residues. Germline CDR1 is LNHDA and CDR2 is SQIVND (reference sequence). Trimming stripped 3 bases from V and 8 bases from J, with 19 bases between. The CDR3 loop reads CASSIVWASKGEAFF. CDR3 DNA sequence: TGTGCCAGTAGTATCGTCTGGGCGTCCAAAGGAGAAGCTTTCTTT. The entire variable domain, with the rest obtained from reference TRBV19 and TRBJ1-1, is as follows: DGGITQSPKYLFRKEGQNVTLSCEQNLNHDAMYWYRQDPGQGLRLIYYSQIVNDFQKGDIAEGYSVSREKKESFPLTVTSAQKNPTAFYLCASSIVWASKGEAFFGQGTRLTVV.

This chain joins TRBV4-1 and TRBJ2-2; TRBD1 matches at 7 bases. V lost 2 bases to trimming and J lost 4 bases; unmatched junction nucleotides: 4. This CDR3 spans 15 amino acids. Germline V gene data show CDR1 as MGHRA and CDR2 as YSYEKL. CDR3 nucleotide sequence: TGCGCCAGCAGCCAAAACAGGGGTGGCACCGGGGAGCTGTTTTTT. It is translated as CASSQNRGGTGELFF.

The chain recombines TRBV6-1 with TRBJ1-3; D gene ambiguous. From germline, CDR1 is MNHNS and CDR2 SASEGT. The CDR3 spans 14 residues. V shed 2 bases and J shed 2 bases, with 7 bases lying between them. The CDR3 region has the DNA TGTGCCAGCAGTGAACCGGGGACTGGAAACACCATATATTTT. Translating it yields CASSEPGTGNTIYF.

The gene calls are TRBV5-4 and TRBJ2-1; the D gene is possibly TRBD2 (6 bases). V dropped 0 bases and J dropped 0 bases, with 10 bases sitting between them. CDR1 is SGHNT, CDR2 YYREEE, per germline (reference sequence). The CDR3 extends over 16 amino acids. CDR3: CASSLGLVSSYNEQFF. CDR3 DNA: TGTGCCAGCAGCTTGGGACTAGTGAGCTCCTACAATGAGCAGTTCTTC.

The J gene is TRBJ2-3, the V gene TRBV5-5, with 8 positions matching TRBD2. J was trimmed by 2 bases and V by 0 bases; bases with no gene match: 5. The germline V gene encodes CDR1 SGHKS and CDR2 YYEKEE (reference sequence). The CDR3 is made up of 16 amino acids. The CDR3 nucleotides read TGTGCCAGCAGCTTGGCCCAAGCGGGGGCCACAGATACGCAGTATTTT. Translation: CASSLAQAGATDTQYF.

The rearrangement joins TRBV5-1 to TRBJ2-2; TRBD1 aligns across 9 bases. The CDR3 totals 16 residues. With 4 bases clipped from V and 5 bases from J, the junction kept 9 bases outside the gene matches. Per germline, CDR1 SGHRS and CDR2 YFSETQ. The CDR3 is CASSGGRGQGTGELFF. CDR3 bases: TGCGCCAGCAGCGGGGGAAGGGGACAGGGAACCGGGGAGCTGTTTTTT. The variable domain in full, with the rest retrieved from reference TRBV5-1 and TRBJ2-2, is KAGVTQTPRYLIKTRGQQVTLSCSPISGHRSVSWYQQTPGQGLQFLFEYFSETQRNKGNFPGRFSGRQFSNSRSEMNVSTLELGDSALYLCASSGGRGQGTGELFFGEGSRLTVL.

The rearrangement links TRBV2 to TRBJ1-5; D perhaps matches TRBD1 (5 bases). From germline, CDR1 is SNHLY and CDR2 FYNNEI. Trimming cost V 4 bases and J 0 bases, with 10 bases left between them. This CDR3 has 15 amino acids. CDR3 region: CASSVETDSNQPQHF. The CDR3 DNA reads TGTGCCAGCAGTGTGGAGACAGATAGCAATCAGCCCCAGCATTTT.

The rearrangement joins TRBV7-2 to TRBJ2-7; 8 bases align to TRBD2. The CDR3 sequence is 14 residues long. CDR1 SGHTA and CDR2 FQGNSA come from the germline V gene. The V gene end was trimmed by 3 bases and the J gene end by 3 bases; junction bases not matched to a gene: 4. The CDR3 protein is CASSFGGGYYEQYF. The CDR3 coding sequence is TGTGCCAGCAGCTTCGGGGGGGGTTACTACGAGCAGTACTTC.

The rearrangement uses TRBV5-6 and TRBJ1-4, with 8 bases matching TRBD1. The CDR3 runs to 15 residues. The junction had 4 bases not matched to a gene; V was cut back by 1 base and J by 5 bases. Germline V gene data show CDR1 as SGHDT and CDR2 as YYEEEE. CDR3 bases: TGTGCCAGCAGCTTGCCAGGACAGGGAAATGAAAAACTGTTTTTT. This encodes CASSLPGQGNEKLFF. Supplemented by reference TRBV5-6 and TRBJ1-4, the full variable domain reads DAGVTQSPTHLIKTRGQQVTLRCSPKSGHDTVSWYQQALGQGPQFIFQYYEEEERQRGNFPDRFSGHQFPNYSSELNVNALLLGDSALYLCASSLPGQGNEKLFFGSGTQLSVL.

This chain links TRBV4-1 with TRBJ1-2; TRBD1 matches 10 bases. The trim removed 4 bases at V and 7 bases at J, leaving 9 bases unmatched. CDR1 is MGHRA and CDR2 is YSYEKL in the germline V gene. This CDR3 is built from 15 residues. CDR3 sequence reads: CASSRDRGDGAGYTF. CDR3 DNA: TGCGCCAGCAGCCGGGACAGGGGAGATGGGGCTGGCTACACCTTC.

The CDR3 DNA sequence: TGCGCCAGCAGCTTGCCGCGGGATAACACCGGGGAGCTGTTTTTT. Translating gives CASSLPRDNTGELFF. The chain is built from TRBV5-1 and TRBJ2-2, with a possible D match to TRBD2 (6 bases). The CDR3 loop spans 15 amino acids. V shed 1 base and J shed 2 bases, with 9 bases lying between them. CDR1 and CDR2 from the germline V gene are SGHRS and YFSETQ.

CDR3 coding DNA: TGTGCCAGCAGCTTAAACACATATGAAGCTTTCTTT. This translates into CASSLNTYEAFF. The chain couples TRBV11-1 to TRBJ1-1; D unclear. Germline V CDR1 and CDR2: SGHAT, FQDESV (reference sequence). This CDR3 is built from 12 residues. With 2 bases removed from V and 7 bases from J, the gap between germline ends came to 8 bases.

This chain's CDR3 is CASSLRPTGELFF. CDR3 nucleotides: TGTGCCAGCAGTCTCAGGCCCACCGGGGAGCTGTTTTTT. The rearrangement joins TRBV27 to TRBJ2-2; no firm D call. The CDR3 is made up of 13 amino acids. CDR1 and CDR2 from the germline V gene are MNHEY and SMNVEV (reference sequence). Trimming shortened V by 5 bases and J by 4 bases, and 8 bases separated the two germline ends.

This chain joins TRBV27 and TRBJ2-3; no reliable D call. Germline V gene lookup returns CDR1 MNHEY and CDR2 SMNVEV (reference sequence). V shed 3 bases and J shed 1 base, with 8 bases lying between them. The CDR3 has 14 residues. The CDR3 DNA reads as TGTGCCAGCAGTTTGGGCCGCCGCACAGATACGCAGTATTTT. It is translated as CASSLGRRTDTQYF.

The V call is TRBV2, the J call TRBJ2-1, with D tentatively TRBD2 (6 bases). The CDR3 has 11 residues. CDR1 is SNHLY, CDR2 FYNNEI, per germline. Between the trimmed V and J ends, which lost 10 bases and 4 bases, there was a span of 8 bases. The CDR3 protein is CAIGGYNEQFF. The CDR3 bases are TGTGCCATCGGGGGATACAATGAGCAGTTCTTC.